The present T cell receptor beta chain was sequenced within a study of T cell responses to AZD1222 COVID-19 vaccine. Overall study findings and caveats: White British people made up most donors, females outnumbered males, and clonal diversity was possibly underestimated.

Comments on this clone: Its antigen is currently unknown.

Sequenced by immunoSEQ multiplex PCR; TCRdb stores in-frame clones only, minus some. The sample includes fewer than 200,000 clones, 85% to 95% of them seen just once. The CDR3 runs 11 residues. Trimming removed 6 bases from V and 7 bases from J, with 10 bases in between. Germline V gene lookup returns CDR1 DFQATT and CDR2 SNEGSKA (reference sequence). Sequences were derived from peripheral blood, sampled 28 days after the second AZD1222 dose. The chain couples TRBV20-1 to TRBJ2-1; D is unclear. This clonotype was obtained from an adult who received the AZD1222 COVID-19 vaccine. The CDR3 protein is CSAGDLNEQFF. Written as DNA, the CDR3 is TGCAGTGCCGGCGACCTAAATGAGCAGTTCTTC.